This T cell receptor (beta chain) comes out of a study of identical twins' blood T cells. Study as a whole: Roughly twelve libraries, six alpha and six beta, gave approximately 50 million reads. Study findings and constraints: V gene usage reportedly matched far better within twin pairs than unrelated donors.

Sample barcodes were added at both library ends during cDNA synthesis. TCRdb processed the 5' RACE reads anew with MiXCR; each CDR3 protein has one entry. This table holds 350,000 to 400,000 distinct CDR3 sequences, roughly 30% found once. V lost 4 bases, J lost 2 bases, and 17 bases lay in between. The CDR3 consists of 16 residues. Per the germline V gene, CDR1 is SGDLS and CDR2 is YYNGEE. Only a few counts were recorded for this clonotype. Its antigen is as yet unknown. What was sequenced was PBMCs. This TCR was recovered from a woman between 18 and 55 years old in good health. The chain recombines TRBV9 with TRBJ2-3; TRBD1 or TRBD2 may be the D gene (7 bases each). The CDR3 sequence is CASSLQGGLLTDTQYF. In DNA form, the CDR3 reads TGTGCCAGCAGCCTCCAGGGGGGGCTTCTCACAGATACGCAGTATTTT.